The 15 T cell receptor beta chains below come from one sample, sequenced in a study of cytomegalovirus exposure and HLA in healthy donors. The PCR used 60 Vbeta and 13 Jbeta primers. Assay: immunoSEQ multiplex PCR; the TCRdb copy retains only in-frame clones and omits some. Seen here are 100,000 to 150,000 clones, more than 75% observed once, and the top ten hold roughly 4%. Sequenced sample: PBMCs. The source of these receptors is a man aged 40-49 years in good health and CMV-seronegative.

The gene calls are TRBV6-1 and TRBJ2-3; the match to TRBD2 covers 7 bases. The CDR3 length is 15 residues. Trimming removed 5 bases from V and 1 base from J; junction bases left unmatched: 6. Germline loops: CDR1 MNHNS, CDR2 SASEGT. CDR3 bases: TGTGCCAGCAGTATTCGGGGGGACGGCACAGATACGCAGTATTTT. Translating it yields CASSIRGDGTDTQYF.

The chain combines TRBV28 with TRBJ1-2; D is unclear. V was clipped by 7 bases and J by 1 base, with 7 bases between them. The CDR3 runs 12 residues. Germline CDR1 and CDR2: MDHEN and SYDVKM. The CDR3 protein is CASTIFNYGYTF. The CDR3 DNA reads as TGTGCCAGCACAATTTTTAACTATGGCTACACCTTC.

The CDR3 DNA is TGTGCCAGCAGCTTGGCGACAGGGGGAGGGAATGAGCAGTTCTTC. This codes for CASSLATGGGNEQFF. The gene calls are TRBV7-3 and TRBJ2-1; TRBD1 agrees at 9 bases. Germline trimming cut 3 bases from V and 7 bases from J; bases unmatched to any gene: 7. The CDR3 extends over 15 amino acids. Germline lookup yields CDR1 SGHTA and CDR2 FQGTGA. Drawing the rest from reference TRBV7-3 and TRBJ2-1, the complete variable domain is GAGVSQTPSNKVTEKGKYVELRCDPISGHTALYWYRQSLGQGPEFLIYFQGTGAADDSGLPNDRFFAVRPEGSVSTLKIQRTERGDSAVYLCASSLATGGGNEQFFGPGTRLTVL.

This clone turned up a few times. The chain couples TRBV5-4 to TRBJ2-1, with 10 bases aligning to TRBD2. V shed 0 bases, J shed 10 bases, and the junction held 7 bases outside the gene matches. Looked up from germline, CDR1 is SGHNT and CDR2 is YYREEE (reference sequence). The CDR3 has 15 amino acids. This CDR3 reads CASSLGASGGREQFF. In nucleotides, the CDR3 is TGTGCCAGCAGCTTGGGGGCTAGCGGGGGCCGGGAGCAGTTCTTC.

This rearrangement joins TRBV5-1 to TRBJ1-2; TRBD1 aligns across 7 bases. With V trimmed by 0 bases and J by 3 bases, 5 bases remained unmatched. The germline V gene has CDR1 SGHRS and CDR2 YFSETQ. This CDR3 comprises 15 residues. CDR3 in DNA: TGCGCCAGCAGCTTGGAGGGCAGGGGGGACTATGGCTACACCTTC. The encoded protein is CASSLEGRGDYGYTF.

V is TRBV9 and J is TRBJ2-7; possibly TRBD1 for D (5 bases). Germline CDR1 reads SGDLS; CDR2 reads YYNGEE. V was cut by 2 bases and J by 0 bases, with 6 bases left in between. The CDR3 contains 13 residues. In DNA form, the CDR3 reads TGTGCCAGCAGCGTTACAGGCTCCTACGAGCAGTACTTC. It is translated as CASSVTGSYEQYF. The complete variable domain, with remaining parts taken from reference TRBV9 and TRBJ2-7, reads DSGVTQTPKHLITATGQRVTLRCSPRSGDLSVYWYQQSLDQGLQFLIQYYNGEERAKGNILERFSAQQFPDLHSELNLSSLELGDSALYFCASSVTGSYEQYFGPGTRLTVT.

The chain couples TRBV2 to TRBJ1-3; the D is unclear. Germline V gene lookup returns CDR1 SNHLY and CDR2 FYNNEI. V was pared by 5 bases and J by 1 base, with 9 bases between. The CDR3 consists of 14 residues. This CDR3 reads CASSLIRSGNTIYF. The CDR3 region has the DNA TGTGCCAGCAGTTTGATCAGATCTGGAAACACCATATATTTT. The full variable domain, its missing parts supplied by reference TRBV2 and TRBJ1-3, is EPEVTQTPSHQVTQMGQEVILRCVPISNHLYFYWYRQILGQKVEFLVSFYNNEISEKSEIFDDQFSVERPDGSNFTLKIRSTKLEDSAMYFCASSLIRSGNTIYFGEGSWLTVV.

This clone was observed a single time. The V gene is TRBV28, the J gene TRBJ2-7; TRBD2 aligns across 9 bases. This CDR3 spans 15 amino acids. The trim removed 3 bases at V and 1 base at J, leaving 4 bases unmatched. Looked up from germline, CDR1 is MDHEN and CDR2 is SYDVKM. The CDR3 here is CASSFSGGESYEQYF. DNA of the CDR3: TGTGCCAGCAGTTTTAGCGGGGGCGAGTCCTACGAGCAGTACTTC. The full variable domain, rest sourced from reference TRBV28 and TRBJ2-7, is DVKVTQSSRYLVKRTGEKVFLECVQDMDHENMFWYRQDPGLGLRLIYFSYDVKMKEKGDIPEGYSVSREKKERFSLILESASTNQTSMYLCASSFSGGESYEQYFGPGTRLTVT.

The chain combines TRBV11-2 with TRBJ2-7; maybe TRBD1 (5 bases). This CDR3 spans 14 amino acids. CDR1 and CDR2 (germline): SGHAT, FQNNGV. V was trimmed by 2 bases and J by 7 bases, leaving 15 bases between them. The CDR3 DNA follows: TGTGCCAGCAGCTTATCGGCAGGGTCTGGAGAGCAGTACTTC. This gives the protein CASSLSAGSGEQYF.

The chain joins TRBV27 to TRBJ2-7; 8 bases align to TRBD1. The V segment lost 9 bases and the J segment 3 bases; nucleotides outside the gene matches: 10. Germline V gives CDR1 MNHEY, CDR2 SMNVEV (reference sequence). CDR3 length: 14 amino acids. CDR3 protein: CASHGQGMYYEQYF. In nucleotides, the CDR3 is TGTGCCAGTCACGGACAGGGTATGTACTACGAGCAGTACTTC.

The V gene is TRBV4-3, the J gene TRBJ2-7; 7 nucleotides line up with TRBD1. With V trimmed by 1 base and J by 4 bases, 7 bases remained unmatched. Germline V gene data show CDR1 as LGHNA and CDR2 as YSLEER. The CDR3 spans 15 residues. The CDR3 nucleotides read TGCGCCAGCAGCCAAGGACAGGGAAGCTTTTACGAGCAGTACTTC. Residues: CASSQGQGSFYEQYF.

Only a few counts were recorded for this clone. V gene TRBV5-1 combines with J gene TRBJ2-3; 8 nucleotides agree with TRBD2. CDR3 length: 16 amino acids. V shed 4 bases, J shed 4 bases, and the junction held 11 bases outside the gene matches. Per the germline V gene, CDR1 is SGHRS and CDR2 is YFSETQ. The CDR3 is CASSPDSGGGADTQYF. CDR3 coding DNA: TGCGCCAGCAGCCCGGACAGCGGGGGAGGCGCAGATACGCAGTATTTT.

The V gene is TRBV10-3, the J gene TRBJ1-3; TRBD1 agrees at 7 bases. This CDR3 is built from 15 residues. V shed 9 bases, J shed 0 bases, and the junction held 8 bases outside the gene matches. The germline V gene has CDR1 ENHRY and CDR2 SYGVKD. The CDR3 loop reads CAITTGSVSGNTIYF. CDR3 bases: TGTGCCATAACGACAGGGTCCGTCTCTGGAAACACCATATATTTT.

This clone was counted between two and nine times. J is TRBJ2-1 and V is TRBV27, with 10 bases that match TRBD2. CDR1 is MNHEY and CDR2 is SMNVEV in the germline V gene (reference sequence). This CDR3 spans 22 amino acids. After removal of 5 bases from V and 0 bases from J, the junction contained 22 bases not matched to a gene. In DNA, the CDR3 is TGTGCCAGCAGTCCCCGGGGAGGGGTTGCTAGCGGGGGCCTGAGCTCCTACAATGAGCAGTTCTTC. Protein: CASSPRGGVASGGLSSYNEQFF.

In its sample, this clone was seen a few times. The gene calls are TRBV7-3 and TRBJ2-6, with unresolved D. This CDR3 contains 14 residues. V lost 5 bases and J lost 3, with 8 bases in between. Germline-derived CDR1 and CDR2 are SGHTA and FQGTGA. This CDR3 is CASSPVGGANVLTF. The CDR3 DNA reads TGTGCCAGCAGCCCGGTCGGTGGGGCCAACGTCCTGACTTTC. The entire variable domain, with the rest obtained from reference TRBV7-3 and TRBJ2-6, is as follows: GAGVSQTPSNKVTEKGKYVELRCDPISGHTALYWYRQSLGQGPEFLIYFQGTGAADDSGLPNDRFFAVRPEGSVSTLKIQRTERGDSAVYLCASSPVGGANVLTFGAGSRLTVL.